The 10 T cell receptor beta chains in this list originate from one sample, sequenced in a study of T cells in Graves' hyperthyroidism and ophthalmopathy. Amplified regions were TCR beta CDR3 sequences from RNA transcripts. The HTBI set primed first-round TCR CDR3 RT-PCR. TCRdb reprocessed the multiplex PCR reads via MiXCR and lists one record per CDR3 protein. This sample yields 200,000 to 250,000 distinct CDR3 sequences, of which around 25% are seen a single time; around 40% belongs to the top ten. Source material: blood. Receptors originate from a woman aged 40 to 50 with Graves' ophthalmopathy.

This clonotype was seen at least ten times. The J gene is TRBJ2-3, the V gene TRBV28, with 14 positions matching TRBD2. The CDR3 is made up of 16 amino acids. Germline loops: CDR1 MDHEN, CDR2 SYDVKM. Germline trimming cut 3 bases from V and 1 base from J; bases unmatched to any gene: 0. CDR3 protein: CASSLGLAGGTDTQYF. CDR3 bases: TGTGCCAGCAGTTTGGGACTAGCGGGGGGCACAGATACGCAGTATTTT.

The rearrangement joins TRBV20-1 to TRBJ1-2; TRBD1 matches at 10 bases. Trimming took 3 bases from V and 4 from J; bases not matched to a gene: 11. Germline CDR1 is DFQATT and CDR2 is SNEGSKA (reference sequence). The CDR3 is 16 residues long. The CDR3 spells CSARTGTGADGYGYTF. In DNA form, the CDR3 reads TGCAGTGCTAGGACCGGGACAGGGGCTGACGGCTATGGCTACACCTTC.

Many counts were recorded for this clonotype. The chain is built from TRBV6-1 and TRBJ1-1; D may be TRBD1 (5 bases). The CDR3 spans 15 residues. V shed 4 bases and J shed 0 bases, with 12 bases lying between them. Per germline, CDR1 MNHNS and CDR2 SASEGT. The CDR3 DNA is TGTGCCAGCAGTGCCCGGGACGGTCTGAACACTGAAGCTTTCTTT. As protein: CASSARDGLNTEAFF.

This clonotype has only a few counts. The chain joins TRBV12-3 or TRBV12-4 to TRBJ2-5; 9 bases map to TRBD2. This CDR3 is 15 amino acids long. Trimming took 3 bases from V and 0 from J; bases not matched to a gene: 2. CDR3 nucleotides: TGTGCCAGCAGTTTGAGCGGGAGGAACCAAGAGACCCAGTACTTC. It yields the protein CASSLSGRNQETQYF.

This clonotype was found many times. The gene calls are TRBV28 and TRBJ1-5; 9 nucleotides line up with TRBD1. The CDR3 spans 15 residues. The ends lost 5 bases at V and 6 bases at J; junction bases unmatched: 8. Germline CDR1 is MDHEN and CDR2 is SYDVKM. CDR3 residues: CASSVPGQGSQPQHF. In nucleotides, the CDR3 is TGTGCCAGCAGTGTCCCGGGACAGGGTAGTCAGCCCCAGCATTTT.

V is TRBV5-1 and J is TRBJ2-5; 7 nucleotides line up with TRBD2. CDR3 length equals 13 residues. Per germline, CDR1 SGHRS and CDR2 YFSETQ. Here the CDR3 DNA reads TGCACCACCTCGCGGGAGCTCCAAGAGACCCAGTACTTC. It specifies CTTSRELQETQYF.

This clonotype has at least ten counts. The chain joins TRBV29-1 to TRBJ2-7, with 10 bases aligning to TRBD2. There are 13 residues in the CDR3. CDR1 and CDR2 (germline): SQVTM, ANQGSEA. J was trimmed by 5 bases and V by 6 bases; bases with no gene match: 7. The DNA for the CDR3 is TGCAGCGTCGCCGGGACTAGCGTCCACGAGCAGTACTTC. Protein product: CSVAGTSVHEQYF.

In this sample, this clonotype turned up many times. The chain recombines TRBV11-2 with TRBJ2-5; 11 positions match TRBD2. The CDR3 is 14 amino acids. V shed 5 bases and J 5 bases; nucleotides not matched to a gene: 4. CDR1 SGHAT and CDR2 FQNNGV come from the germline V gene. CDR3 nucleotide sequence: TGTGCCAGCAGCGGGACTAGCGGAGGGGAGACCCAGTACTTC. Its protein product is CASSGTSGGETQYF.

This clonotype came up many times. The chain carries TRBV7-9 and TRBJ2-5; D is tentatively TRBD1 or TRBD2 (5 bases each). V gave up 5 bases and J gave up 2 bases, with 18 bases separating them. CDR1 and CDR2 (germline): SEHNR, FQNEAQ (reference sequence). The CDR3 length is 16 residues. The CDR3 region has the DNA TGTGCCAGCAGCCCAAGAGGGACCGCCCCTCAAGAGACCCAGTACTTC. Translating it yields CASSPRGTAPQETQYF.

This clonotype occurred many times. J is TRBJ1-1 and V is TRBV4-1; 9 nucleotides line up with TRBD1. V was clipped by 0 bases and J by 1 base; unmatched bases: 0. The CDR3 covers 15 residues. Germline CDR1 MGHRA, CDR2 YSYEKL. DNA for the CDR3: TGCGCCAGCAGCCAAGAGGGACAGGGGAACACTGAAGCTTTCTTT. Translating gives CASSQEGQGNTEAFF.